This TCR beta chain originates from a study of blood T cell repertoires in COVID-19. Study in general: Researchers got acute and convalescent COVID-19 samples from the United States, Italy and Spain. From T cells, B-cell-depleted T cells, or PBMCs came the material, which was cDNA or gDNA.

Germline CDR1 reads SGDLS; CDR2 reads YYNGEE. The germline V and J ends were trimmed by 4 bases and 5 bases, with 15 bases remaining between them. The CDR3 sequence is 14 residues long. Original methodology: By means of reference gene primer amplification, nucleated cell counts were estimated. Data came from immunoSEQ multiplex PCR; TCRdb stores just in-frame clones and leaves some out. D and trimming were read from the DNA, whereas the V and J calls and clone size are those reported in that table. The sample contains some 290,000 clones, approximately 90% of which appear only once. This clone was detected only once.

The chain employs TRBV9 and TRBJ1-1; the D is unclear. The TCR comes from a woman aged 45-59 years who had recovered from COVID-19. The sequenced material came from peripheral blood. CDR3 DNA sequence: TGTGCCAGCAGCTACACAGAGCGGCCAACTGAAGCTTTCTTT. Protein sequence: CASSYTERPTEAFF. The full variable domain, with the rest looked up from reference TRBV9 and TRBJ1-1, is DSGVTQTPKHLITATGQRVTLRCSPRSGDLSVYWYQQSLDQGLQFLIQYYNGEERAKGNILERFSAQQFPDLHSELNLSSLELGDSALYFCASSYTERPTEAFFGQGTRLTVV.